What follows is one TCR beta chain and its context. V shed 1 base and J 11 bases; nucleotides not matched to a gene: 13. The CDR3 consists of 16 residues. The germline gives CDR1 LGHNA, CDR2 YSLEER. This specimen comes from a study of blood T cell repertoires in COVID-19. Study-level background: Acute and convalescent COVID-19 samples came from the United States, Italy and Spain. PBMCs, B-cell-depleted T cells, or T cells provided the cDNA or gDNA that made up the material.

Using immunoSEQ multiplex PCR, the repertoire was profiled, and TCRdb retains in-frame clones only, with some absent. In the table there are 190,000 or so clones, 87% of which are singletons. Everyone who took part was roughly 18 to 89 years old, and they came from 24 US areas. Self-reported history from a screening survey and questionnaire set each donor's cohort. The sample was PBMCs or T cells enriched from blood (not recorded which). The receptor's source is a woman aged 30 to 39 who had recovered from COVID-19. This chain joins TRBV4-3 and TRBJ1-1; 10 positions agree with TRBD1. CDR3: CASSQALLKTGGDAFF. CDR3 coding DNA: TGCGCCAGCAGCCAAGCCCTCCTCAAGACAGGGGGCGATGCTTTCTTT.